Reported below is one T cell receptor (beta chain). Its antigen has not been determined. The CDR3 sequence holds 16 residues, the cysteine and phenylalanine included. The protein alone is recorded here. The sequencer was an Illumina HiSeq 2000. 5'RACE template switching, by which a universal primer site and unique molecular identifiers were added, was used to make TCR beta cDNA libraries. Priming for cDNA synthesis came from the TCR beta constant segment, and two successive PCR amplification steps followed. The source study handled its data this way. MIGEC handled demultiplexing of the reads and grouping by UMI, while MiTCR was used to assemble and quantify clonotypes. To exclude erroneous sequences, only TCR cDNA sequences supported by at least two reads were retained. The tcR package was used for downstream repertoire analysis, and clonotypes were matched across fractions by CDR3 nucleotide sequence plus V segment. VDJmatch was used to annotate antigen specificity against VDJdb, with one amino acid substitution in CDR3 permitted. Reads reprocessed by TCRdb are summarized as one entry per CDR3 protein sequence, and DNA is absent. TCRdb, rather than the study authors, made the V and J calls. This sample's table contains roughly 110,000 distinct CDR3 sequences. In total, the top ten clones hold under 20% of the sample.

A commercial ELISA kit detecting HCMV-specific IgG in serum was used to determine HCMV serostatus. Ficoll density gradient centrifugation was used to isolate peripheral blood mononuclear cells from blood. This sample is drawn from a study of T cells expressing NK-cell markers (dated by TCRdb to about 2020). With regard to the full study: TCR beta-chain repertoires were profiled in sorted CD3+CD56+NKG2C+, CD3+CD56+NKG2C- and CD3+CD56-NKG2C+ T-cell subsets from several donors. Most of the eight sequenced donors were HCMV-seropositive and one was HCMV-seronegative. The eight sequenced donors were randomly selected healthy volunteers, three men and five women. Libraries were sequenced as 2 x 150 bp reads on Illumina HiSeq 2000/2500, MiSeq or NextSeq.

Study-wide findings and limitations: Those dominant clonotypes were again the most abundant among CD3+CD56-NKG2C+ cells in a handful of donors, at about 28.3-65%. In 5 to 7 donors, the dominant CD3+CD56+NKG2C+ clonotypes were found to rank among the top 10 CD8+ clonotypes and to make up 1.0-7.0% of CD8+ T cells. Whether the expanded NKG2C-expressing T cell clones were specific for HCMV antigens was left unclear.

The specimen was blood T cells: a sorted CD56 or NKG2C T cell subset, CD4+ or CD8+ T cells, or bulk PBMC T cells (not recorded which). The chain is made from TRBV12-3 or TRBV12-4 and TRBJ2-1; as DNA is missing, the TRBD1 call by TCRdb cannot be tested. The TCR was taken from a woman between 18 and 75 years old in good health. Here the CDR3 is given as CASSPGQGADYNEQFF.